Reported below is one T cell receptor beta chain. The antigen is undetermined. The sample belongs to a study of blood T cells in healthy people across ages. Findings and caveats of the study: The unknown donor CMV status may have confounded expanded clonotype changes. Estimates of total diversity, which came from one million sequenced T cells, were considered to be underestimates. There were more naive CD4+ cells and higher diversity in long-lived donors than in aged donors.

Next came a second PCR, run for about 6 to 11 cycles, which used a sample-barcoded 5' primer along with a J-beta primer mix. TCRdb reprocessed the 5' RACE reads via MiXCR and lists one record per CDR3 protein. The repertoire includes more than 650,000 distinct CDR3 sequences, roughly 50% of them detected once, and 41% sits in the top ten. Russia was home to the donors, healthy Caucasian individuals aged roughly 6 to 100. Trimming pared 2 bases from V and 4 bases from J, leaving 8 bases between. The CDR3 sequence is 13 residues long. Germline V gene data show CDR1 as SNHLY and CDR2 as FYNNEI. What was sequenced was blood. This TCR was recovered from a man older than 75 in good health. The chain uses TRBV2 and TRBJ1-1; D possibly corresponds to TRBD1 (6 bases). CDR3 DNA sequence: TGTGCCAGCAGTGAACAGACAGGCACTGAAGCTTTCTTT. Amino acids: CASSEQTGTEAFF.